This T cell receptor beta chain was documented in a study of technical replicates of blood from several donors. The length of the CDR3 is 16 residues. CDR1 is SEHNR and CDR2 is FQNEAQ in the germline V gene (reference sequence). The J segment lost 8 bases and the V segment lost 5 bases, leaving 16 bases of the junction unmatched. Here immunoSEQ multiplex PCR was the method, and the copy in TCRdb shows in-frame clones only, minus some. This table has tens of thousands of clones, approximately 90% appearing once. This chain links TRBV7-9 with TRBJ1-2, with 8 bases fitting TRBD1. The specimen was PBMCs. This sequence originates from a human donor in good health. Some clones in this sample may be carry-over from other donors' samples. The DNA of the CDR3 is TGTGCCAGCAGCCCCCCCGGCGGACAGGGAGGGGGAGGCTACACCTTC. Translated, it gives CASSPPGGQGGGGYTF.